One and the same sample provided the 9 T cell receptor beta chains below, sequenced in a study of response to subunit inactivated influenza vaccine. From the RT-PCR reads, TCRdb called clonotypes with MiXCR, one entry per CDR3 protein. The table includes a few hundred thousand distinct CDR3 sequences, roughly 15% detected once. The sample consisted of PBMCs from blood, taken roughly 12 days after vaccination. These receptors were collected from a man aged 50 to 59 who received an inactivated influenza vaccine.

This sequence joins TRBV20-1 and TRBJ2-1, with D maybe TRBD2 (6 bases). The CDR3 loop spans 17 amino acids. Trimming cost V 6 bases and J 1 base, with 22 bases left between them. CDR1 is DFQATT, CDR2 SNEGSKA, per germline (reference sequence). CDR3 bases: TGCAGTGCGGGTAGCGGCCTCCTTAAGGGGTCCTACAATGAGCAGTTCTTC. It is translated as CSAGSGLLKGSYNEQFF.

This clonotype was counted only a few times. The chain couples TRBV7-2 to TRBJ1-1, with a tentative D call TRBD1 (5 bases). This CDR3 contains 16 residues. V lost 1 base, J lost 0 bases, and 12 bases lay in between. In germline, CDR1 is SGHTA, CDR2 FQGNSA. CDR3 nucleotide sequence: TGTGCCAGCAGCTTAGTGGCAGGGCACATGAACACTGAAGCTTTCTTT. Its protein is CASSLVAGHMNTEAFF.

This clonotype was seen a few times. This chain links TRBV27 with TRBJ2-5, with a possible D match to TRBD2 (6 bases). CDR3 size: 14 residues. CDR1 is MNHEY, CDR2 SMNVEV, per germline (reference sequence). The V gene lost 6 bases and the J gene lost 3 bases, with 14 bases spanning the gap. The DNA for the CDR3 is TGTGCCAGCAGCGTGGCCTGGGAGGAAGAGACCCAGTACTTC. This translates into CASSVAWEEETQYF.

This clonotype came up a few times. The CDR3 DNA is TGTGCCAGCAGTATCCCGGGACAGGGGACCAATGAGCAGTTCTTC. It specifies CASSIPGQGTNEQFF. This chain links TRBV28 with TRBJ2-1, with TRBD1 matching over 10 bases. Germline CDR1 and CDR2: MDHEN and SYDVKM. This CDR3 is 15 amino acids long. Trimming at V came to 5 bases and at J to 6 bases, leaving 7 bases not matched to a gene.

This clonotype was counted at least ten times. This chain joins TRBV13 and TRBJ2-7; 7 nucleotides match TRBD1. The V gene's germline CDR1 is PRHDT and CDR2 FYEKMQ (reference sequence). CDR3 length: 12 residues. V was pared by 5 bases and J by 6 bases, with 4 bases of the junction left unmatched. The CDR3 is CASSNRDSEQYF. CDR3 nucleotides: TGTGCCAGCAGCAACCGGGACAGCGAGCAGTACTTC.

This clonotype was detected only a few times. The rearrangement links TRBV27 to TRBJ2-3; D gene ambiguous. The CDR3 extends over 14 amino acids. Germline V gene sequence: CDR1 MNHEY, CDR2 SMNVEV (reference sequence). The V end lost 3 bases, the J end lost 3 bases, and 10 bases lay between the germline ends. The CDR3 DNA reads TGTGCCAGCAGTTTTCTGCTCGGGACAGATACGCAGTATTTT. It translates to CASSFLLGTDTQYF.

This clonotype was observed a few times. This sequence joins TRBV29-1 and TRBJ2-3; D is undetermined. The length of the CDR3 is 15 residues. Trimming took off 4 bases at V and 1 base at J, with 15 bases between the two ends. Per germline, CDR1 SQVTM and CDR2 ANQGSEA. The CDR3 bases are TGCAGCGTTGTCCGCGGCACCCTAGGCACAGATACGCAGTATTTT. Protein: CSVVRGTLGTDTQYF.

The rearrangement uses TRBV12-3 or TRBV12-4 and TRBJ2-1; 15 bases are a match to TRBD2. Unmatched junction bases numbered 7, after V lost 6 bases and J lost 7 bases. The CDR3 spans 16 residues. DNA of the CDR3: TGTGCCAGCAGCGCCCCCGGGACTAGCGGGAGGAATGAGCAGTTCTTC. Its protein is CASSAPGTSGRNEQFF.

This clonotype was seen a few times. The CDR3 protein is CASSVGAGPTDTQYF. The CDR3 coding sequence is TGCGCCAGCAGTGTGGGAGCGGGCCCCACAGATACGCAGTATTTT. J is TRBJ2-3 and V is TRBV5-1; weak D call: TRBD2 (6 bases). The CDR3 length is 15 residues. The V end lost 5 bases, the J end lost 2 bases, and 15 bases lay between the germline ends. Germline CDR1 and CDR2: SGHRS and YFSETQ.